The clone carrying this T cell receptor (beta chain) was counted only a few times. Antigen: not known. The sequenced template was RNA, covering the TCR beta CDR3 region. First-round RT-PCR employed HTBI primers, with a second-round multiplex PCR after it. Each CDR3 protein gets one entry after TCRdb re-called the multiplex PCR reads with MiXCR. The data show some 750,000 distinct CDR3 sequences, 40% seen once. Uncontrolled infections, pregnancy, lactation or other autoimmune diseases led to patient exclusion. This entry comes from a study of Graves' ophthalmopathy and Graves' hyperthyroidism. The overall study: At initial diagnosis, peripheral blood was obtained, and this preceded any treatment. Points from the study as a whole: Detection in blood was also observed for most expanded thyroid clonotypes above 0.001 frequency.

V lost 5 bases and J lost 1, with 12 bases in between. The CDR3 has 14 amino acids. Germline CDR1 is SEHNR and CDR2 is FQNEAQ (reference sequence). The clonotype originates from an adult man with Graves' ophthalmopathy. The specimen sequenced was peripheral blood. This chain uses TRBV7-9 with TRBJ2-7; D not certain. DNA for the CDR3: TGTGCCAGCAGCCCCAGTCTGAAGTCCTACGAGCAGTACTTC. This gives the protein CASSPSLKSYEQYF.